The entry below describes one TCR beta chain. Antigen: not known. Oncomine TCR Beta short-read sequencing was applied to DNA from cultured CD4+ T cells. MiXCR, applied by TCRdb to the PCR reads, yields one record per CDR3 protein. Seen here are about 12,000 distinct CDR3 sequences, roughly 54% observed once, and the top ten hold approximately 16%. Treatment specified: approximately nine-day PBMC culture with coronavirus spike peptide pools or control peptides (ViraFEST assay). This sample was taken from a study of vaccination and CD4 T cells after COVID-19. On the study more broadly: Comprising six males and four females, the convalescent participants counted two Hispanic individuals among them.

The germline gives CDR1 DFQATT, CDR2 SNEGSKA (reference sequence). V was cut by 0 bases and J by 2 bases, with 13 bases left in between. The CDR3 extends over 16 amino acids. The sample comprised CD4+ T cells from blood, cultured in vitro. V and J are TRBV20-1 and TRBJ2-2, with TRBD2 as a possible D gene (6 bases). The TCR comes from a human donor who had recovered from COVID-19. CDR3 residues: CSAREAGGANTGELFF. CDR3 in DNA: TGCAGTGCTAGAGAAGCGGGCGGGGCAAACACCGGGGAGCTGTTTTTT.